A selection of T cell receptor beta chains follows, all from one sample in a study of blood T cell repertoires in COVID-19. The assay was immunoSEQ multiplex PCR, and TCRdb's table has in-frame clones only and misses some. This sample has over 95,000 clones, with around nine tenths found just once. The sample comprised peripheral blood. These receptors came from a woman in her sixties or seventies who had recovered from COVID-19. The CDR3 runs from the conserved cysteine through the conserved F or W. D genes are given only for firm matches. Clone size appears in some rows only: once, few, many, or a class for an expanded clone.

CDR3 protein: CASSQDSGGVTDTQYF
CDR3 DNA: TGTGCCAGCAGCCAAGATAGCGGGGGGGTTACAGATACGCAGTATTTT
clone size: NA
CDR3 length: 16
V gene: TRBV3-1/TRBV3-2
D gene: TRBD2
J gene: TRBJ2-3

CDR3 protein: CASNRGGVVMNTEAFF
CDR3 DNA: TGTGCCAGCAACCGGGGGGGTGTGGTCATGAACACTGAAGCTTTCTTT
clone size: NA
CDR3 length: 16
V gene: TRBV27
D gene: NA
J gene: TRBJ1-1

CDR3 protein: CASSLLQGWGYGYTF
CDR3 DNA: TGTGCCAGCAGCTTGCTACAGGGGTGGGGCTATGGCTACACCTTC
clone size: NA
CDR3 length: 15
V gene: TRBV5-6
D gene: TRBD1
J gene: TRBJ1-2

CDR3 protein: CASSPGQAGGYTF
CDR3 DNA: TGTGCCAGCTCACCCGGACAGGCGGGAGGCTACACCTTC
clone size: NA
CDR3 length: 13
V gene: TRBV18
D gene: TRBD1
J gene: TRBJ1-2

CDR3 protein: CASSLQGEETQYF
CDR3 DNA: TGCGCCAGCAGCTTGCAAGGGGAAGAGACCCAGTACTTC
clone size: NA
CDR3 length: 13
V gene: TRBV5-1
D gene: NA
J gene: TRBJ2-5

CDR3 protein: CASSFTGILEAFF
CDR3 DNA: TGTGCCAGCAGCTTTACAGGGATCCTGGAAGCTTTCTTT
clone size: NA
CDR3 length: 13
V gene: TRBV5-6
D gene: NA
J gene: TRBJ1-1

CDR3 protein: CASSLQGGELFF
CDR3 DNA: TGTGCCAGCAGCTTACAGGGCGGGGAGCTGTTTTTT
clone size: NA
CDR3 length: 12
V gene: TRBV7-7
D gene: NA
J gene: TRBJ2-2

CDR3 protein: CSAGGADSYNEQFF
CDR3 DNA: TGCAGCGCCGGAGGGGCCGACTCCTACAATGAGCAGTTCTTC
clone size: NA
CDR3 length: 14
V gene: TRBV29-1
D gene: NA
J gene: TRBJ2-1

CDR3 protein: CASSVAALIAKNIQYF
CDR3 DNA: TGTGCCAGCAGTGTGGCGGCCTTGATAGCCAAAAACATTCAGTACTTC
clone size: once
CDR3 length: 16
V gene: TRBV2
D gene: NA
J gene: TRBJ2-4

CDR3 protein: CASSLWGTGANYGYTF
CDR3 DNA: TGTGCCAGCAGCTTATGGGGGACAGGGGCCAACTATGGCTACACCTTC
clone size: NA
CDR3 length: 16
V gene: TRBV11-2
D gene: TRBD1
J gene: TRBJ1-2

CDR3 protein: CASSKNRDRGQQAGGQPQHF
CDR3 DNA: TGTGCCAGCAGTAAAAATCGGGACAGGGGGCAGCAAGCGGGCGGTCAGCCCCAGCATTTT
clone size: NA
CDR3 length: 20
V gene: TRBV6-2/TRBV6-3
D gene: TRBD1
J gene: TRBJ1-5

CDR3 protein: CASSPSSGSVKTQYF
CDR3 DNA: TGTGCCAGCAGCCCAAGTAGCGGGAGCGTAAAGACCCAGTACTTC
clone size: NA
CDR3 length: 15
V gene: TRBV7-2
D gene: TRBD2
J gene: TRBJ2-5

CDR3 protein: CASSLVDSPLHF
CDR3 DNA: TGTGCCAGCAGTTTGGTAGATTCACCCCTCCACTTT
clone size: NA
CDR3 length: 12
V gene: TRBV28
D gene: NA
J gene: TRBJ1-6

CDR3 protein: CASSQDRAGGHNEQFF
CDR3 DNA: TGTGCCAGCAGCCAAGATAGAGCGGGGGGGCACAATGAGCAGTTCTTC
clone size: NA
CDR3 length: 16
V gene: TRBV4-2
D gene: TRBD2
J gene: TRBJ2-1

CDR3 protein: CASSATSGGDTQYF
CDR3 DNA: TGTGCCAGCAGCGCGACTAGCGGGGGAGATACGCAGTATTTT
clone size: once
CDR3 length: 14
V gene: TRBV9
D gene: TRBD2
J gene: TRBJ2-3

CDR3 protein: CASSPRAVMNTEAFF
CDR3 DNA: TGTGCCAGCAGCCCTCGTGCAGTCATGAACACTGAAGCTTTCTTT
clone size: NA
CDR3 length: 15
V gene: TRBV5-4
D gene: NA
J gene: TRBJ1-1

CDR3 protein: CASSRTVSYEQYF
CDR3 DNA: TGTGCCAGCAGCCGGACTGTCTCCTACGAGCAGTACTTC
clone size: NA
CDR3 length: 13
V gene: TRBV6-5
D gene: NA
J gene: TRBJ2-7

CDR3 protein: CASSQRAGLAAFF
CDR3 DNA: TGTGCCAGCAGCCAAAGGGCCGGGCTAGCAGCTTTCTTT
clone size: NA
CDR3 length: 13
V gene: TRBV3-1/TRBV3-2
D gene: NA
J gene: TRBJ1-1

CDR3 protein: CASTKTGGGQPQHF
CDR3 DNA: TGTGCCAGTACCAAAACAGGGGGGGGTCAGCCCCAGCATTTT
clone size: NA
CDR3 length: 14
V gene: TRBV19
D gene: TRBD1
J gene: TRBJ1-5

CDR3 protein: CASSLGSGPYEQYF
CDR3 DNA: TGCGCCAGCAGCTTGGGATCGGGTCCGTACGAGCAGTACTTC
clone size: NA
CDR3 length: 14
V gene: TRBV5-1
D gene: NA
J gene: TRBJ2-7

CDR3 protein: CASSFLGGYEQYF
CDR3 DNA: TGTGCCAGCAGTTTCCTCGGGGGATACGAGCAGTACTTC
clone size: NA
CDR3 length: 13
V gene: TRBV28
D gene: NA
J gene: TRBJ2-7

CDR3 protein: CASSLSRNTIYF
CDR3 DNA: TGTGCCAGCAGTTTATCTCGGAACACCATATATTTT
clone size: once
CDR3 length: 12
V gene: TRBV28
D gene: NA
J gene: TRBJ1-3

CDR3 protein: CSVLGGKGADTQYF
CDR3 DNA: TGCAGCGTTTTGGGCGGGAAGGGTGCAGATACGCAGTATTTT
clone size: few
CDR3 length: 14
V gene: TRBV29-1
D gene: NA
J gene: TRBJ2-3

CDR3 protein: CASSVGTSPWETQYF
CDR3 DNA: TGTGCCAGCAGCGTAGGGACTTCCCCGTGGGAGACCCAGTACTTC
clone size: NA
CDR3 length: 15
V gene: TRBV9
D gene: NA
J gene: TRBJ2-5

CDR3 protein: CASSLSILAGDTDTQYF
CDR3 DNA: TGTGCCAGCAGTTTATCGATACTAGCGGGGGACACAGATACGCAGTATTTT
clone size: NA
CDR3 length: 17
V gene: TRBV27
D gene: TRBD2
J gene: TRBJ2-3

CDR3 protein: CASSHHYEQYF
CDR3 DNA: TGTGCCAGCAGCCACCACTACGAGCAGTACTTC
clone size: NA
CDR3 length: 11
V gene: TRBV3-1/TRBV3-2
D gene: NA
J gene: TRBJ2-7

CDR3 protein: CASSLGGGNQPQHF
CDR3 DNA: TGCGCCAGCAGCTTGGGGGGGGGCAATCAGCCCCAGCATTTT
clone size: NA
CDR3 length: 14
V gene: TRBV5-1
D gene: NA
J gene: TRBJ1-5

CDR3 protein: CAWSARGGSNSPLHF
CDR3 DNA: TGTGCCTGGAGTGCCCGGGGAGGGAGTAATTCACCCCTCCACTTT
clone size: NA
CDR3 length: 15
V gene: TRBV30
D gene: NA
J gene: TRBJ1-6

CDR3 protein: CASSYQGEIYEQYF
CDR3 DNA: TGTGCCAGCAGCTATCAGGGGGAGATCTACGAGCAGTACTTC
clone size: NA
CDR3 length: 14
V gene: TRBV7-9
D gene: TRBD1
J gene: TRBJ2-7

CDR3 protein: CASSVASGRGTDTQYF
CDR3 DNA: TGTGCCAGCAGCGTGGCGTCGGGGAGGGGGACAGATACGCAGTATTTT
clone size: NA
CDR3 length: 16
V gene: TRBV9
D gene: NA
J gene: TRBJ2-3

CDR3 protein: CASSRSGGLGDTQYF
CDR3 DNA: TGTGCCAGCAGCCGTAGCGGGGGGTTGGGAGATACGCAGTATTTT
clone size: NA
CDR3 length: 15
V gene: TRBV7-2
D gene: TRBD2
J gene: TRBJ2-3

CDR3 protein: CSVRVSNTIYF
CDR3 DNA: TGCAGCGTTCGGGTTTCGAACACCATATATTTT
clone size: NA
CDR3 length: 11
V gene: TRBV29-1
D gene: NA
J gene: TRBJ1-3

CDR3 protein: CASSSGTSGGNEQFF
CDR3 DNA: TGCGCCAGCAGCTCCGGGACTAGCGGAGGTAATGAGCAGTTCTTC
clone size: NA
CDR3 length: 15
V gene: TRBV5-1
D gene: TRBD2
J gene: TRBJ2-1

CDR3 protein: CASSPWTSGRGSYEQYF
CDR3 DNA: TGTGCCAGCTCACCATGGACATCTGGGAGGGGCTCCTACGAGCAGTACTTC
clone size: NA
CDR3 length: 17
V gene: TRBV18
D gene: TRBD2
J gene: TRBJ2-7

CDR3 protein: CASSRPFGGGVRTDTQYF
CDR3 DNA: TGTGCCAGCAGCCGGCCTTTTGGCGGGGGGGTCAGGACAGATACGCAGTATTTT
clone size: NA
CDR3 length: 18
V gene: TRBV3-1/TRBV3-2
D gene: TRBD2
J gene: TRBJ2-3

CDR3 protein: CASSKGQSRNSGANVLTF
CDR3 DNA: TGTGCCAGTAGTAAAGGACAGTCTAGAAACTCTGGGGCCAACGTCCTGACTTTC
clone size: NA
CDR3 length: 18
V gene: TRBV19
D gene: NA
J gene: TRBJ2-6

CDR3 protein: CASFRQINEKLFF
CDR3 DNA: TGTGCCAGCTTCAGACAAATTAATGAAAAACTGTTTTTT
clone size: once
CDR3 length: 13
V gene: TRBV2
D gene: NA
J gene: TRBJ1-4

CDR3 protein: CASSLPGTGWIDTQYF
CDR3 DNA: TGTGCCAGCAGCCTCCCCGGGACAGGGTGGATAGATACGCAGTATTTT
clone size: NA
CDR3 length: 16
V gene: TRBV11-1
D gene: TRBD1
J gene: TRBJ2-3

CDR3 protein: CASSVVAYSNQPQHF
CDR3 DNA: TGTGCCAGCAGTGTCGTGGCATATAGCAATCAGCCCCAGCATTTT
clone size: NA
CDR3 length: 15
V gene: TRBV28
D gene: NA
J gene: TRBJ1-5

CDR3 protein: CASSRGGNTGELFF
CDR3 DNA: TGTGCCAGTAGTAGAGGCGGGAACACCGGGGAGCTGTTTTTT
clone size: NA
CDR3 length: 14
V gene: TRBV19
D gene: NA
J gene: TRBJ2-2

CDR3 protein: CASSLVQGTYGYTF
CDR3 DNA: TGTGCCAGCAGCTTAGTTCAGGGGACCTATGGCTACACCTTC
clone size: once
CDR3 length: 14
V gene: TRBV7-6
D gene: NA
J gene: TRBJ1-2

CDR3 protein: CASRSGRGSHTDTQYF
CDR3 DNA: TGTGCCAGCCGTTCGGGGAGGGGTTCTCACACAGATACGCAGTATTTT
clone size: NA
CDR3 length: 16
V gene: TRBV11-2
D gene: TRBD2
J gene: TRBJ2-3

CDR3 protein: CASSRAGGAYEQYF
CDR3 DNA: TGTGCCAGCTCACGGGCGGGAGGGGCCTACGAGCAGTACTTC
clone size: NA
CDR3 length: 14
V gene: TRBV18
D gene: TRBD2
J gene: TRBJ2-7

CDR3 protein: CASTDQGNRGHEQYF
CDR3 DNA: TGTGCCAGCACCGATCAGGGGAATCGGGGCCACGAGCAGTACTTC
clone size: few
CDR3 length: 15
V gene: TRBV25-1
D gene: NA
J gene: TRBJ2-7

CDR3 protein: CASTSAQGNTGELFF
CDR3 DNA: TGTGCCAGCACCAGCGCCCAGGGTAACACCGGGGAGCTGTTTTTT
clone size: NA
CDR3 length: 15
V gene: TRBV28
D gene: NA
J gene: TRBJ2-2

CDR3 protein: CASSPIKGASYEQYF
CDR3 DNA: TGTGCCAGCTCACCAATTAAGGGGGCTTCCTACGAGCAGTACTTC
clone size: NA
CDR3 length: 15
V gene: TRBV18
D gene: TRBD1
J gene: TRBJ2-7

CDR3 protein: CASSLRAEKLFF
CDR3 DNA: TGTGCCAGCAGCTTGAGGGCAGAAAAACTGTTTTTT
clone size: NA
CDR3 length: 12
V gene: TRBV11-3
D gene: NA
J gene: TRBJ1-4

CDR3 protein: CATTTTGPFRSYGYTF
CDR3 DNA: TGTGCCACCACCACTACTGGCCCTTTTAGGAGCTATGGCTACACCTTC
clone size: NA
CDR3 length: 16
V gene: TRBV15
D gene: NA
J gene: TRBJ1-2

CDR3 protein: CASSPRGTGLNEKLFF
CDR3 DNA: TGTGCCAGCTCACCACGGGGGACAGGGCTTAATGAAAAACTGTTTTTT
clone size: NA
CDR3 length: 16
V gene: TRBV18
D gene: TRBD1
J gene: TRBJ1-4

CDR3 protein: CSVGEGPEKLFF
CDR3 DNA: TGCAGCGTTGGGGAGGGTCCGGAAAAACTGTTTTTT
clone size: NA
CDR3 length: 12
V gene: TRBV29-1
D gene: NA
J gene: TRBJ1-4

CDR3 protein: CASSVEGLNTEAFF
CDR3 DNA: TGTGCCAGCAGCGTAGAGGGGTTGAACACTGAAGCTTTCTTT
clone size: NA
CDR3 length: 14
V gene: TRBV9
D gene: NA
J gene: TRBJ1-1

CDR3 protein: CASSLRVDLAGGLNEQYF
CDR3 DNA: TGTGCCAGCAGCTTAAGGGTGGACCTAGCGGGGGGGCTCAACGAGCAGTACTTC
clone size: NA
CDR3 length: 18
V gene: TRBV7-2
D gene: TRBD2
J gene: TRBJ2-7

CDR3 protein: CASKKGTDSNQPQHF
CDR3 DNA: TGTGCCAGTAAGAAAGGGACAGACTCCAATCAGCCCCAGCATTTT
clone size: NA
CDR3 length: 15
V gene: TRBV19
D gene: TRBD1
J gene: TRBJ1-5

CDR3 protein: CASSPPVGEGNEQFF
CDR3 DNA: TGTGCCAGCTCACCACCGGTTGGAGAGGGCAATGAGCAGTTCTTC
clone size: once
CDR3 length: 15
V gene: TRBV18
D gene: NA
J gene: TRBJ2-1

CDR3 protein: CAITPGQRTTGELFF
CDR3 DNA: TGTGCCATCACCCCGGGACAGCGAACGACCGGGGAGCTGTTTTTT
clone size: NA
CDR3 length: 15
V gene: TRBV10-3
D gene: TRBD1
J gene: TRBJ2-2

CDR3 protein: CSATRTEGQFF
CDR3 DNA: TGCAGTGCTACACGGACCGAGGGGCAGTTCTTC
clone size: once
CDR3 length: 11
V gene: TRBV20-1
D gene: NA
J gene: TRBJ2-1